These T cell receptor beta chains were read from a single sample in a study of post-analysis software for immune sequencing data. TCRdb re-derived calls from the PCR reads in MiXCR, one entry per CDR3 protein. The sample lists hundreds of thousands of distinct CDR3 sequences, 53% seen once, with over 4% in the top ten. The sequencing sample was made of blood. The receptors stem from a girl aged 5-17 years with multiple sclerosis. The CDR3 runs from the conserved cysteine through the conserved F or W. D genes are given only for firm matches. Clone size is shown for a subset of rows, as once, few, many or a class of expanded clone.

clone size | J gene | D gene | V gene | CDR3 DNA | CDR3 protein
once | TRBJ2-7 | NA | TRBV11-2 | TGTGCCAGCAGCCCACCCTGGGACATTCGCTACGAGCAGTACTTC | CASSPPWDIRYEQYF
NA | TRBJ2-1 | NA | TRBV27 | TGTGCCAGCCTCTGGAGCGTCAGGGCCTCCTACAATGAGCAGTTCTTC | CASLWSVRASYNEQFF
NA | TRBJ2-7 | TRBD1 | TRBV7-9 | TGTGCCAGCAGCTTTCACAGCAACCGAGGACAGGGTGGCTACGAGCAGTACTTC | CASSFHSNRGQGGYEQYF
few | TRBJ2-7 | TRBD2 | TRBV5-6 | TGTGCCAGCAGCCGAGCGACTAGCGGCCTCTCCTACGAGCAGTACTTC | CASSRATSGLSYEQYF
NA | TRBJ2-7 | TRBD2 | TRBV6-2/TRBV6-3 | TGTGCCAGCAGCTCCTCAAGGCTAGCGGGAGGAGGCGAGCAGTACTTC | CASSSSRLAGGGEQYF
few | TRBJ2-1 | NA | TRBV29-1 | TGCAGCGGTCTGAGGGGCGGGCCCTACAATGAGCAGTTCTTC | CSGLRGGPYNEQFF
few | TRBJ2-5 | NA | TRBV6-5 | TGTGCCAGCGGAGCCGTTGGGGAGACCCAGTACTTC | CASGAVGETQYF
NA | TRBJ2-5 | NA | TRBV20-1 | TGCAGTGCTCGGTTAGCGGAAAAAAAAGAGACCCAGTACTTC | CSARLAEKKETQYF
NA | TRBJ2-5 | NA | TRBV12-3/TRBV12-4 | TGTGCCAGCAGTTTAGGCCTCAAAGGGACCCAGTACTTC | CASSLGLKGTQYF
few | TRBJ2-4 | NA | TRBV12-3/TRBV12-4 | TGTGCCAGCAGGGAAGACTACCGTTCCAAAAACATTCAGTACTTC | CASREDYRSKNIQYF
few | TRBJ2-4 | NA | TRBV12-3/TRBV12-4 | TGTGCCAGCAGTTTAGCCCAGAAAAACATTCAGTACTTC | CASSLAQKNIQYF
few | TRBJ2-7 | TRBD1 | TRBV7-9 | TGTGCCAGCAGCTTTACACCGGGACAGGGAGCCTACGAGCAGTACTTC | CASSFTPGQGAYEQYF
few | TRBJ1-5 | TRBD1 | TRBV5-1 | TGCGCCAGCAGCACCGGGACAGGGGATCAGCCCCAGCATTTT | CASSTGTGDQPQHF
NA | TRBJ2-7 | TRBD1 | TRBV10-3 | TGTGCCATCAGTGAAGCTACGGACAGGGGCAACGAGCAGTACTTC | CAISEATDRGNEQYF
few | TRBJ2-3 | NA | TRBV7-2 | TGTGCCAGCAGCTCTGACAGGTATAGGTTCACAGATACGCAGTATTTT | CASSSDRYRFTDTQYF
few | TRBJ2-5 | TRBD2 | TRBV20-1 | TGCAGTGGGCTACTAGCGGGATTAGAGACCCAGTACTTC | CSGLLAGLETQYF
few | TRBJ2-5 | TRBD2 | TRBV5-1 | TGCGCCAGCAGCTTCGGACTAGCGGGAAACCCCGGGACCCAGTACTTC | CASSFGLAGNPGTQYF
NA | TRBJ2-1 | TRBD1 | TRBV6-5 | TGTGCCAGCAGTCTCCGGGACAGGGGGACCTACAATGAGCAGTTCTTC | CASSLRDRGTYNEQFF
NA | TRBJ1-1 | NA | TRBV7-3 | TGTGCCAGCAGCTCGCCGGGGCGCCCTATGAACACTGAAGCTTTCTTT | CASSSPGRPMNTEAFF
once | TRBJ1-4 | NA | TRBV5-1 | TGCGCCAGCAGCTTGGCAGGGCCTCGTGAAAAACTGTTTTTT | CASSLAGPREKLFF
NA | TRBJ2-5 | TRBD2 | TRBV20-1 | TGCAGTGCTAGAGGAGGGGGACTAGCGGGAGAGACCCAGTACTTC | CSARGGGLAGETQYF
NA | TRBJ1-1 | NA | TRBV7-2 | TGTGCCAGCAGCTTAGCGATCCACACTGAAGCTTTCTTT | CASSLAIHTEAFF
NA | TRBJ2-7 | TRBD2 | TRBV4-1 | TGCGCCAGCAGCATGGGTTATAGCGGGGGGGCTTACGAGCAGTACTTC | CASSMGYSGGAYEQYF
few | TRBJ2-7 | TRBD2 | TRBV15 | TGTGCCACCAGCAAGACCGGGACTAGCGGCTACGAGCAGTACTTC | CATSKTGTSGYEQYF
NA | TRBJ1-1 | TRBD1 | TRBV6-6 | TGTGCCAGCAGTTTCCAAGGACAGGGGAAAACTGAAGCTTTCTTT | CASSFQGQGKTEAFF
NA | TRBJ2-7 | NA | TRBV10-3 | TGTGCCATCAGTGAGTCGGGAGCGCACGAGCAGTACTTC | CAISESGAHEQYF
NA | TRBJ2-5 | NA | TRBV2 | TGTGCCAGCAGCGGCAATCTAGTTCAAGAGACCCAGTACTTC | CASSGNLVQETQYF
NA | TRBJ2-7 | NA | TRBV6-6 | TGTGCCAGCAGTTACTCGAAGTTGCAGGACTCCTACGAGCAGTACTTC | CASSYSKLQDSYEQYF
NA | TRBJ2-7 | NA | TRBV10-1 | TGCGCCAGCAGGGAGTCGAGTGAGTACGAGCAGTACTTC | CASRESSEYEQYF
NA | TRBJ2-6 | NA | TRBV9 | TGTGCCAGCAGCGTGAGGTGGGCAGAGTCTGGGGCCAACGTCCTGACTTTC | CASSVRWAESGANVLTF
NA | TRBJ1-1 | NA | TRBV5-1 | TGCGCCAGCAGCTTGGCCTGGAACACTGAAGCTTTCTTT | CASSLAWNTEAFF
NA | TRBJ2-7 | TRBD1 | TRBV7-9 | TGTGCCAGCAGCGCAGCCCGGGACAGGGGAGAGCAGTACTTC | CASSAARDRGEQYF
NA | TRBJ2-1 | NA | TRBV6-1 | TGTGCCAGCAGTCCACGACAGAGGGATTGGAATGAGCAGTTCTTC | CASSPRQRDWNEQFF
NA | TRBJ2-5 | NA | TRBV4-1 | TGCGCCAGCAGCCAAGAAGAGGGGACCTCCCAAGAGACCCAGTACTTC | CASSQEEGTSQETQYF
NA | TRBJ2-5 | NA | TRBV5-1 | TGCGCCAGCAGGTTCGGTATAAGCCAAGAGACCCAGTACTTC | CASRFGISQETQYF
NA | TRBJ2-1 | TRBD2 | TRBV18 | TGTGCCAGCTCACCCGTAGCGGGAGACTCCTACAATGAGCAGTTCTTC | CASSPVAGDSYNEQFF
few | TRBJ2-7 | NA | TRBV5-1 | TGCGCCAGCAGCATGGACACCCCCTACGAGCAGTACTTC | CASSMDTPYEQYF
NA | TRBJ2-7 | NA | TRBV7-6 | TGTGCCAGCAGCTTAGTGGACTCCGAGCAGTACTTC | CASSLVDSEQYF
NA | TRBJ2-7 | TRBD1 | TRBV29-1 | TGCAGCGGCGGACAGGGCGCGGCGCAGTACTTC | CSGGQGAAQYF
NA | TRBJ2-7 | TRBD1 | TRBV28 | TGTGCCAGCAGTCTACCGGACAGGGTGAAAGGCGAGCAGTACTTC | CASSLPDRVKGEQYF
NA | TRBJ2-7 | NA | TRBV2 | TGTGCCAGCAGCGGATGGGACAATCCCTACGAGCAGTACTTC | CASSGWDNPYEQYF
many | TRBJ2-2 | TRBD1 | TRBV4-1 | TGCGCCAGCAGCCAAGACAGGGGGCCAACCGGGGAGCTGTTTTTT | CASSQDRGPTGELFF
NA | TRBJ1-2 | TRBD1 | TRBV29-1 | TGCAGCGTTGGAAGGACAGGGAGTTATGGCTACACCTTC | CSVGRTGSYGYTF
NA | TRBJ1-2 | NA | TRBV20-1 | TGCAGTGGGACAAATTCCGAGCTTTATGGCTACACCTTC | CSGTNSELYGYTF
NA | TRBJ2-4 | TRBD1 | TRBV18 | TGTGCCAGCTCAACCCTACCCGGGACAGTCAGGGCCAAAAACATTCAGTACTTC | CASSTLPGTVRAKNIQYF
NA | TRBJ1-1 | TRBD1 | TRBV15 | TGTGCCACCAGCAGAGTTAGGGGGCTCACTGAAGCTTTCTTT | CATSRVRGLTEAFF
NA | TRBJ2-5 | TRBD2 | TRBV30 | TGTGCCGGAGTCCCGGGACTAGCGGGGCCAGAGGAGACCCAGTACTTC | CAGVPGLAGPEETQYF
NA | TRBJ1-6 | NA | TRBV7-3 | TGTGCCAGCAGCCGAGACAGAGAATCACCCCTCCACTTT | CASSRDRESPLHF
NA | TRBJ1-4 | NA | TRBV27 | TGTGCCAGCAGTTTAACCGGCTCCTGGACTAATGAAAAACTGTTTTTT | CASSLTGSWTNEKLFF
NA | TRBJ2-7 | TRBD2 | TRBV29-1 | TGCAGCGTTGAGGTCTCCGGGAGGGTCGAGCAGTACTTC | CSVEVSGRVEQYF
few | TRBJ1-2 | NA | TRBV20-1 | TGCAGTGCTAGACAGGGGAATGGCTACACCTTC | CSARQGNGYTF
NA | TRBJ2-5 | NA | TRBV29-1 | TGCAGCGTTGCATGGAGTCAAGAGACCCAGTACTTC | CSVAWSQETQYF
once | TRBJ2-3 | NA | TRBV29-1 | TGCAGCGGAGTTAAGACAGGCACAGATACGCAGTATTTT | CSGVKTGTDTQYF
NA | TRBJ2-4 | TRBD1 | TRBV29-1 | TGCAGCGCGCTACAGGGGCAGGTGGCCAAAAACATTCAGTACTTC | CSALQGQVAKNIQYF